A selection of T cell receptor beta chains follows, all from one sample in a study of blood T cell repertoires in COVID-19. Measured with immunoSEQ multiplex PCR; TCRdb has only the in-frame clones, and not every one. The data show hundreds of thousands of clones, with 65% to 90% seen just once and around 13% held by the top ten. Specimen: peripheral blood. The receptors were gathered from a woman in her 70s with COVID-19, enrolled during active disease. Each CDR3 is given with its conserved first and last residue.

J gene	V gene	CDR3 protein
TRBJ2-7	TRBV19	CASSVQGYEQYF
TRBJ2-7	TRBV7-8	CASSPQGVLSYEQYF
TRBJ1-6	TRBV6-6	CASSPRQGPNSPLHF
TRBJ2-5	TRBV2	CASMKTGVQETQYF
TRBJ2-1	TRBV13	CASSSTLDSSYNEQFF
TRBJ1-2	TRBV5-4	CASSLGQDYGYTF
TRBJ2-4	TRBV27	CASYHRGNIAKNIQYF
TRBJ1-2	TRBV6-5	CASRLTGGLDYTF
TRBJ2-7	TRBV6-5	CASSRDRVSYEQYF
TRBJ2-2	TRBV12-5	CASEGENTGELFF
TRBJ1-1	TRBV7-2	CASTAGTMNTEAFF
TRBJ2-3	TRBV9	CASSVITDTQYF
TRBJ2-1	TRBV18	CASSPGTDYNEQFF
TRBJ2-3	TRBV11-2	CASSLQRLPGGDTQYF
TRBJ2-7	TRBV12-5	CASGLVVSLAVSEQYF
TRBJ2-1	TRBV18	CASSPIGQNNEQFF
TRBJ2-5	TRBV9	CASSPQSVDRQETQYF
TRBJ2-1	TRBV21-1	CASSTRGRSNEQFF
TRBJ1-1	TRBV27	CASRYTGGTEAFF
TRBJ1-5	TRBV18	CASSPLQGHNQPQHF
TRBJ1-1	TRBV29-1	CSVEVTPNTEAFF
TRBJ1-2	TRBV2	CASSLGTGYGYTF
TRBJ2-2	TRBV9	CASSVLGGRTGELFF
TRBJ2-7	TRBV14	CASSQTGFYSYEQYF
TRBJ2-5	TRBV5-4	CASRDRDSETQYF
TRBJ1-2	TRBV5-8	CASSSGQADYGYTF
TRBJ1-2	TRBV11-2	CASSSDRVLPRGYTF
TRBJ2-7	TRBV5-1	CASSSQGSGGANEQYF
TRBJ1-1	TRBV6-5	CAGGRDRETGTEAFF